This T cell receptor beta chain was observed in a study of regulatory T cells in long-lasting Graves disease. Time point: newly diagnosed GD, antithyroid drugs for less than 3 months. Scientists built the TCR library using RNA that was extracted from PBMCs. Building of the TCR beta libraries involved iRepertoire HTBI primers and Arm-PCR of CDR3 regions. TCRdb processed the multiplex PCR reads anew with MiXCR; each CDR3 protein has one entry. The sample carries 250,000 to 400,000 distinct CDR3 sequences, 18% recorded once. The specimen was peripheral blood mononuclear cells (PBMCs), collected at new diagnosis, from a patient treated with antithyroid drugs. The clonotype comes from a female donor with Graves disease.

CDR3 bases: TGTGCCAGCAGCTCGGACAGGAACCAAGAGACCCAGTACTTC. Its protein is CASSSDRNQETQYF. This chain connects TRBV7-9 to TRBJ2-5; 7 nucleotides line up with TRBD1. Trimming at V came to 4 bases and at J to 0 bases, leaving 2 bases not matched to a gene. This CDR3 has 14 amino acids. Germline-derived CDR1 and CDR2 are SEHNR and FQNEAQ (reference sequence).